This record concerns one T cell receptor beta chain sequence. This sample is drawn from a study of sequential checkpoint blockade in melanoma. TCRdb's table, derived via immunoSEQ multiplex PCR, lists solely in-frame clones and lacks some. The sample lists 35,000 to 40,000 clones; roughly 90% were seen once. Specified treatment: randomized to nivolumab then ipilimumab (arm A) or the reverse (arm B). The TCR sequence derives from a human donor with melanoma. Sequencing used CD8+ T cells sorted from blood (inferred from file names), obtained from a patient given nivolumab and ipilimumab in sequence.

The CDR3 region has the DNA TGTGCCAGCAGCTTACCCTTGGGACAAAGCTCCTACAATGAGCAGTTCTTC. This translates into CASSLPLGQSSYNEQFF. This chain joins TRBV7-9 and TRBJ2-1, with D possibly matching TRBD1 (6 bases). The CDR3 runs 17 residues. V lost 2 bases and J lost 0, with 14 bases in between. Germline-derived CDR1 and CDR2 are SEHNR and FQNEAQ (reference sequence). Looking up the rest from reference TRBV7-9 and TRBJ2-1 gives the full variable domain: DTGVSQNPRHKITKRGQNVTFRCDPISEHNRLYWYRQTLGQGPEFLTYFQNEAQLEKSRLLSDRFSAERPKGSFSTLEIQRTEQGDSAMYLCASSLPLGQSSYNEQFFGPGTRLTVL.